This T cell receptor beta chain is drawn from a study of T-cell memory formation after mild COVID-19. Notes on the study in general: Later expanders leaned CD4+, whereas clones that contracted between day 15 and 85 were balanced CD4/CD8.

The CDR3 has 13 residues. Germline CDR1 reads SGHRS; CDR2 reads YFSETQ. Trimming stripped 4 bases from V and 1 base from J, with 8 bases between. This clonotype showed up just a few times. Its antigen is as yet unknown. MiXCR, run by TCRdb on the 5' RACE reads, gives a single entry per CDR3 protein. The sample lists a few hundred thousand distinct CDR3 sequences; 16% were seen once. The sequence derives from a man in his late teens or twenties who had mild COVID-19 (a few samples of this study predate the infection). Cell type and time point are not known. The sample comprised PBMCs or a T cell subset sorted from them (not recorded which). The chain recombines TRBV5-1 with TRBJ2-5; D may be TRBD2 (6 bases). CDR3 protein: CASSVAVQETQYF. CDR3 DNA: TGCGCCAGCAGCGTAGCGGTCCAAGAGACCCAGTACTTC.